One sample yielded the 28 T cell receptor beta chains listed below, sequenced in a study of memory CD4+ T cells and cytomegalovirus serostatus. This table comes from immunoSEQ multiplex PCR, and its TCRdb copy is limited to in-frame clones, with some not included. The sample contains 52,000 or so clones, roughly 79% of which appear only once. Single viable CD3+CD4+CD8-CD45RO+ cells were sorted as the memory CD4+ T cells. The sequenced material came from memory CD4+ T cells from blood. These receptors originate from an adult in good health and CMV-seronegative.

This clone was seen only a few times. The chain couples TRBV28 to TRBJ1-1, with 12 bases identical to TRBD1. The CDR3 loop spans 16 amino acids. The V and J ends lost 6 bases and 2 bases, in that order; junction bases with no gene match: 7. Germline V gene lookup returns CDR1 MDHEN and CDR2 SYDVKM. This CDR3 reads CASSSRDRGLNTEAFF. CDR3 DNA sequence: TGTGCCAGCAGCTCTAGGGACAGGGGGCTAAACACTGAAGCTTTCTTT.

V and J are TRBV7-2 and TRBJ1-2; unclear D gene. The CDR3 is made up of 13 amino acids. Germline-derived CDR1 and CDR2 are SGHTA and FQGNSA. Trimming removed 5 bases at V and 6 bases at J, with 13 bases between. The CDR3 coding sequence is TGTGCCAGCAGCCCCTATCGAGGCGATGGCTACACCTTC. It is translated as CASSPYRGDGYTF.

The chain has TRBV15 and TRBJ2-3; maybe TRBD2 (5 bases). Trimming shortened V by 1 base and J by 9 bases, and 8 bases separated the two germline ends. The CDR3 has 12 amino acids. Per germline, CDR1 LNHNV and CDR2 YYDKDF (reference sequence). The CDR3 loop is CATSRGSATQYF. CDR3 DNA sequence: TGTGCCACCAGCAGAGGTAGCGCCACGCAGTATTTT.

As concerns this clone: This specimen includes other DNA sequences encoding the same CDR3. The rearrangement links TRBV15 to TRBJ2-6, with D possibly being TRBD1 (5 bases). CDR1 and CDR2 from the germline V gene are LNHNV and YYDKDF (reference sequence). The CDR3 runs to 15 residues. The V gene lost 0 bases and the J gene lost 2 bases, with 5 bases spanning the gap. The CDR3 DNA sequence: TGTGCCACCAGCAGAGACAGGGCTGGGGCCAACGTCCTGACTTTC. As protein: CATSRDRAGANVLTF.

CDR3 residues: CASSLLGAYGYTF. The DNA of the CDR3 is TGCGCCAGCAGCTTGCTAGGGGCGTACGGCTACACCTTC. This chain links TRBV5-1 with TRBJ1-2; D is possibly TRBD1 (5 bases). This CDR3 region has 13 residues. Per germline, CDR1 SGHRS and CDR2 YFSETQ. The V and J ends lost 1 base and 8 bases respectively, with 12 bases between them.

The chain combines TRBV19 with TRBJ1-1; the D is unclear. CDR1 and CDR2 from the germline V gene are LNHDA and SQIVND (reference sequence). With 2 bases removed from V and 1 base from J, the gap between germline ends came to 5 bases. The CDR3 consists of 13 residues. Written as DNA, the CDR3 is TGTGCCAGTAGTATATCGAAGAACACTGAAGCTTTCTTT. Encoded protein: CASSISKNTEAFF.

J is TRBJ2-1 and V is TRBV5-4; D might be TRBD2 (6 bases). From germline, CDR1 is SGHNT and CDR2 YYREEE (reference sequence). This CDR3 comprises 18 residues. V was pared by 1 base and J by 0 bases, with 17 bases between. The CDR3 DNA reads TGTGCCAGCAGCTTGAGGGTGGGAGGAGCGATCTCCTACAATGAGCAGTTCTTC. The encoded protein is CASSLRVGGAISYNEQFF. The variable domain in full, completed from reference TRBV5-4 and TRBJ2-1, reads ETGVTQSPTHLIKTRGQQVTLRCSSQSGHNTVSWYQQALGQGPQFIFQYYREEENGRGNFPPRFSGLQFPNYSSELNVNALELDDSALYLCASSLRVGGAISYNEQFFGPGTRLTVL.

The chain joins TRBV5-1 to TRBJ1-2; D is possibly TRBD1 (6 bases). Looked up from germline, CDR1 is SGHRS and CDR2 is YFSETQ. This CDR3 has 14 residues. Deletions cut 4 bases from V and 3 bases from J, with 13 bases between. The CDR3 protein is CASSPLGGDYGYTF. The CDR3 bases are TGCGCCAGCAGCCCCCTGGGGGGCGACTATGGCTACACCTTC. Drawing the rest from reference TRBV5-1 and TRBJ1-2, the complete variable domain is KAGVTQTPRYLIKTRGQQVTLSCSPISGHRSVSWYQQTPGQGLQFLFEYFSETQRNKGNFPGRFSGRQFSNSRSEMNVSTLELGDSALYLCASSPLGGDYGYTFGSGTRLTVV.

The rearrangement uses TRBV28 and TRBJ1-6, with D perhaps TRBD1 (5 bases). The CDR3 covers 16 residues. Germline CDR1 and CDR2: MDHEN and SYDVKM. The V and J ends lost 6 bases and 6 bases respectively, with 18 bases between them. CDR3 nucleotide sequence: TGTGCCAGCAGGACAACCCTCAGGGCCAGTAATTCACCCCTCCACTTT. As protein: CASRTTLRASNSPLHF.

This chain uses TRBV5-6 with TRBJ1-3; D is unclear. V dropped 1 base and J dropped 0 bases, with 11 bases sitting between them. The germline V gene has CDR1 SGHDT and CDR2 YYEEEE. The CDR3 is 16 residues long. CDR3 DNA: TGTGCCAGCAGCTTGAGTCCTACGAGCTCTGGAAACACCATATATTTT. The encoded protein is CASSLSPTSSGNTIYF.

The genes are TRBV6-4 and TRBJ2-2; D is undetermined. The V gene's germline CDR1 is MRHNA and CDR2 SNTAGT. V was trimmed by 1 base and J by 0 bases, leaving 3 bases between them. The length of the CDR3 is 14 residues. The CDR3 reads CASSDWPNTGELFF. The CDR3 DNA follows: TGTGCCAGCAGTGACTGGCCGAACACCGGGGAGCTGTTTTTT.

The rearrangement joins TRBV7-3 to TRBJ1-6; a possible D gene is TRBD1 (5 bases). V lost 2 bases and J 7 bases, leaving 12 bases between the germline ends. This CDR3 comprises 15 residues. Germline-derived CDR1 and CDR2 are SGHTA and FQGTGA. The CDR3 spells CASSLGAGTNSPLHF. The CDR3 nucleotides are TGTGCCAGCAGCTTAGGAGCGGGGACCAATTCACCCCTCCACTTT. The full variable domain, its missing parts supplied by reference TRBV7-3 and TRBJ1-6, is GAGVSQTPSNKVTEKGKYVELRCDPISGHTALYWYRQSLGQGPEFLIYFQGTGAADDSGLPNDRFFAVRPEGSVSTLKIQRTERGDSAVYLCASSLGAGTNSPLHFGNGTRLTVT.

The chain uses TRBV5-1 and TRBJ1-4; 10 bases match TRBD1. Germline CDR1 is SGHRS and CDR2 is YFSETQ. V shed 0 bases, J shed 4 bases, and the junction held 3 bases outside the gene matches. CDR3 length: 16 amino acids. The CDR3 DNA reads TGCGCCAGCAGCTTGGACGGGACAGGGGTTAATGAAAAACTGTTTTTT. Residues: CASSLDGTGVNEKLFF. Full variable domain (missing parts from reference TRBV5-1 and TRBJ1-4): KAGVTQTPRYLIKTRGQQVTLSCSPISGHRSVSWYQQTPGQGLQFLFEYFSETQRNKGNFPGRFSGRQFSNSRSEMNVSTLELGDSALYLCASSLDGTGVNEKLFFGSGTQLSVL.

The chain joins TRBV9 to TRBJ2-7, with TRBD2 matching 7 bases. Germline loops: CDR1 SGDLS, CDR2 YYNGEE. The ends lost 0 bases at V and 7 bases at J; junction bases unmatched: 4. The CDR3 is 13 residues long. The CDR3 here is CASSVDPGGEQYF. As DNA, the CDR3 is TGTGCCAGCAGCGTAGATCCGGGGGGAGAGCAGTACTTC.

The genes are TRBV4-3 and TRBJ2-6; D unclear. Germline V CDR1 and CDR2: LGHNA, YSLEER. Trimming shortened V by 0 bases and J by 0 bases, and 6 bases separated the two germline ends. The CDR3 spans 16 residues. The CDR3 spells CASSQDSSSGANVLTF. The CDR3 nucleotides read TGCGCCAGCAGCCAAGATTCCAGCTCTGGGGCCAACGTCCTGACTTTC.

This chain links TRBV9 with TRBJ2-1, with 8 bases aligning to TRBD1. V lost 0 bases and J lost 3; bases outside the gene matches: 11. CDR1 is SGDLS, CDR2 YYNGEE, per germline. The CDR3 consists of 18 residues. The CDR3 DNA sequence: TGTGCCAGCAGCGTAGGGGTCACAGGGGGACGTTTCTACAATGAGCAGTTCTTC. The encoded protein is CASSVGVTGGRFYNEQFF.

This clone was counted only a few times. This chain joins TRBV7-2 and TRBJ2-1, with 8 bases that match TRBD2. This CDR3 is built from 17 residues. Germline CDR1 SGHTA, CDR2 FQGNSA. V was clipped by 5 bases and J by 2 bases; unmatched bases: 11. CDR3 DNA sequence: TGTGCCAGCAGCCAGGACGGACTAGCCCCCCCCTACAATGAGCAGTTCTTC. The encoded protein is CASSQDGLAPPYNEQFF.

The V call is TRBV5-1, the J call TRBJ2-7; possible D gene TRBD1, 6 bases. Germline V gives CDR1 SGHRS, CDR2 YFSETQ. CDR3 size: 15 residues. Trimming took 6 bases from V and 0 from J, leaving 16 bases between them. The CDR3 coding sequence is TGCGCCAGCAAGACGGGACACTCTAACTCCTACGAGCAGTACTTC. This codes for CASKTGHSNSYEQYF.

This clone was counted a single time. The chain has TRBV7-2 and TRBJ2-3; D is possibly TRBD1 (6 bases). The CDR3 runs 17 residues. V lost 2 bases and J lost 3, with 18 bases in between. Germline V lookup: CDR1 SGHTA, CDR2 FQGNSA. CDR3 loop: CASSLRSSRGWTDTQYF. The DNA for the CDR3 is TGTGCCAGCAGCTTAAGATCCTCCAGGGGTTGGACAGATACGCAGTATTTT.

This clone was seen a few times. CDR3 DNA sequence: TGCGCCAGCAGCTTGGGAAGGACAGACTACAATGAGCAGTTCTTC. Translation: CASSLGRTDYNEQFF. The chain has TRBV5-1 and TRBJ2-1; TRBD1 might be the D (6 bases). CDR3 size: 15 residues. Trimming took off 0 bases at V and 3 bases at J, with 10 bases between the two ends. Germline CDR1 is SGHRS and CDR2 is YFSETQ.

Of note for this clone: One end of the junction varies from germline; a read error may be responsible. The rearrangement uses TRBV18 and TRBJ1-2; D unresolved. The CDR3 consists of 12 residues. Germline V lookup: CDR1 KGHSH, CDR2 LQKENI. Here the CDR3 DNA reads TGTGCCAGCTCACCCCGAGACGGGTCTTTAAGCTTC. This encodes CASSPRDGSLSF.

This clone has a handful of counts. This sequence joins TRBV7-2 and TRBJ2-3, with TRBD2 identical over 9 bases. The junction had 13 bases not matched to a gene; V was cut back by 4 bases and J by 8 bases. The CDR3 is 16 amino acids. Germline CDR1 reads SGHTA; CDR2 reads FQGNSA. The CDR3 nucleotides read TGTGCCAGCAGCTCGGGACTAGCTAAAACTTCTCCTACGCAGTATTTT. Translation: CASSSGLAKTSPTQYF.

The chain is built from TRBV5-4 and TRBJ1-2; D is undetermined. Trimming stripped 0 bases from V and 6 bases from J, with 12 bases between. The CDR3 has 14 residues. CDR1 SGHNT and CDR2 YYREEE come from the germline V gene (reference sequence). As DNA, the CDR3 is TGTGCCAGCAGCTTGGGGCCTCGAGGCCATGGCTACACCTTC. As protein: CASSLGPRGHGYTF.

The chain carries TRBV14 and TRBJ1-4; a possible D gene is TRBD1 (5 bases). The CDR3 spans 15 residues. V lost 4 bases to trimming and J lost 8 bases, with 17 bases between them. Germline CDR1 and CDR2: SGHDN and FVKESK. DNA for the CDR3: TGTGCCAGCAGCCGAGGAGGCAGGGTACGAGAAAAACTGTTTTTT. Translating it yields CASSRGGRVREKLFF.

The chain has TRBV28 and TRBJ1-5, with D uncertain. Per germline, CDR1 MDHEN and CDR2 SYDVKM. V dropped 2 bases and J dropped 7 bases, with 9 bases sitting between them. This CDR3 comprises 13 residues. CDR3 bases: TGTGCCAGCAGTTTAATGGGTAGCCAGCCCCAGCATTTT. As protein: CASSLMGSQPQHF.

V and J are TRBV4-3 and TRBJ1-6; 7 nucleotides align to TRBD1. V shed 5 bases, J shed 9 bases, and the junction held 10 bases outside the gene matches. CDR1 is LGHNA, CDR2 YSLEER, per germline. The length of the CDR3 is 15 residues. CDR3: CASSLSGGLGSPLHF. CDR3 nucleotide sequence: TGCGCCAGCAGCTTGTCAGGGGGGCTAGGTTCACCCCTCCACTTT.

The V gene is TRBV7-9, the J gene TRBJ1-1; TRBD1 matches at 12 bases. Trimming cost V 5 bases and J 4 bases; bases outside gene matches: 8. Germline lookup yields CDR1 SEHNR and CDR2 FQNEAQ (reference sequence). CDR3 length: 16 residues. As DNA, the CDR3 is TGTGCCAGCAGCCCACCCGGGACAGGGGGCTCCACTGAAGCTTTCTTT. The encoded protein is CASSPPGTGGSTEAFF. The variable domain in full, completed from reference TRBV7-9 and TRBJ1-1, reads DTGVSQNPRHKITKRGQNVTFRCDPISEHNRLYWYRQTLGQGPEFLTYFQNEAQLEKSRLLSDRFSAERPKGSFSTLEIQRTEQGDSAMYLCASSPPGTGGSTEAFFGQGTRLTVV.

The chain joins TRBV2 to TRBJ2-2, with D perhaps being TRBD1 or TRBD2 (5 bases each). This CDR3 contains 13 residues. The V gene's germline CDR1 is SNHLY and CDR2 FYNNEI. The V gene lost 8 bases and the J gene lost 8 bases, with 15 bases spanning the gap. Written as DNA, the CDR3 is TGTGCCAGCGACCGGGACCTCCAGGGGGAGCTGTTTTTT. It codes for CASDRDLQGELFF.